The 5 T cell receptor beta chains below all came from one sample that was sequenced in a study of blood T cells in healthy people across ages. A sample-barcoded 5' primer and a J-beta primer mix were used in a second PCR of roughly 7 to 12 cycles. TCRdb reprocessed the 5' RACE reads via MiXCR and lists one record per CDR3 protein. The sample holds about 580,000 distinct CDR3 sequences, 40% to 50% seen once. What was sequenced was blood. The receptors shown here come from an elderly man in good health.

There are a few counts of this clonotype. CDR3 sequence reads: CASSFPTSGTGELFF. The CDR3, as DNA: TGTGCCAGCAGCTTCCCTACTAGTGGTACCGGGGAGCTGTTTTTT. This chain links TRBV7-2 with TRBJ2-2, with D perhaps TRBD2 (5 bases). The V gene's germline CDR1 is SGHTA and CDR2 FQGNSA. Deletions cut 3 bases from V and 5 bases from J, with 13 bases between. The CDR3 is 15 amino acids.

The rearrangement joins TRBV30 to TRBJ2-1; 9 nucleotides agree with TRBD1. This CDR3 is 15 amino acids long. CDR1 and CDR2 (germline): GTSNPN, SVGIG (reference sequence). The trim removed 0 bases at V and 4 bases at J, leaving 4 bases unmatched. The CDR3 spells CAWSVRDRAYNEQFF. CDR3 sequence (DNA): TGTGCCTGGAGTGTACGGGACAGGGCATACAATGAGCAGTTCTTC.

The gene calls are TRBV3-1 and TRBJ2-1, with 14 bases that match TRBD2. The CDR3 runs 19 residues. From germline, CDR1 is LGHDT and CDR2 YNNKEL (reference sequence). Trimming removed 5 bases from V and 5 bases from J; junction bases left unmatched: 14. CDR3 nucleotides: TGTGCCAGCAGCGGCACGCCGGGACTAGCGGGAGAGGAGAACAATGAGCAGTTCTTC. It specifies CASSGTPGLAGEENNEQFF.

This clonotype was observed a handful of times. V is TRBV7-2 and J is TRBJ2-3; 14 positions agree with TRBD2. Looked up from germline, CDR1 is SGHTA and CDR2 is FQGNSA. CDR3 length: 19 amino acids. V trimming: 0 bases; J trimming: 4 bases; junction bases outside the gene matches: 9. DNA for the CDR3: TGTGCCAGCAGCTTAGCCCGACTAGCGGGAGGGCCGGGGGCAGATACGCAGTATTTT. It translates to CASSLARLAGGPGADTQYF.

This clonotype was seen more than once but under ten times. CDR3 sequence reads: CSVITGGEVDGYTF. In nucleotides, the CDR3 is TGCAGCGTTATAACAGGGGGCGAAGTGGATGGCTACACCTTC. The chain recombines TRBV29-1 with TRBJ1-2; 9 positions match TRBD1. CDR1 and CDR2 from the germline V gene are SQVTM and ANQGSEA. The CDR3 is made up of 14 amino acids. The V gene end was trimmed by 5 bases and the J gene end by 6 bases; junction bases not matched to a gene: 10. The full variable domain, with the rest looked up from reference TRBV29-1 and TRBJ1-2, is SAVISQKPSRDICQRGTSLTIQCQVDSQVTMMFWYRQQPGQSLTLIATANQGSEATYESGFVIDKFPISRPNLTFSTLTVSNMSPEDSSIYLCSVITGGEVDGYTFGSGTRLTVV.